What follows are 20 T cell receptor beta chains derived from one specimen sequenced in a study of shared clonotypes between healthy human individuals. The method was immunoSEQ multiplex PCR; TCRdb's version includes in-frame clones alone and lacks a portion of them. The sample gives about 2 million clones, 95% of which show up once; 0.1% to 0.15% is in the top ten. The sequencing sample was made of naive CD4+ T cells sorted from blood. Subset denoted: CD45RA+ positively selected. These receptors were collected from a man between 18 and 29 years old in good health.

As concerns this clone: The sample has other DNA sequences that encode this CDR3 too. This rearrangement joins TRBV5-1 to TRBJ2-7, with 9 positions matching TRBD1. The CDR3 has 14 residues. Trimming took 5 bases from V and 7 from J; bases not matched to a gene: 10. Per germline, CDR1 SGHRS and CDR2 YFSETQ. The DNA of the CDR3 is TGCGCCAGCAGTCCCGGGACAGGGAGGGGTGAGCAGTACTTC. Encoded protein: CASSPGTGRGEQYF.

The chain employs TRBV27 and TRBJ1-4; 8 nucleotides align to TRBD1. Germline CDR1 MNHEY, CDR2 SMNVEV (reference sequence). The CDR3 is made up of 14 amino acids. After removal of 5 bases from V and 8 bases from J, the junction contained 7 bases not matched to a gene. In DNA form, the CDR3 reads TGTGCCAGCAGTAAAACAGGGGGAGGGGAAAAACTGTTTTTT. Translating it yields CASSKTGGGEKLFF.

J is TRBJ2-3 and V is TRBV15; no clear D gene. This CDR3 contains 16 residues. V was clipped by 3 bases and J by 0 bases, with 13 bases between them. The germline V gene has CDR1 LNHNV and CDR2 YYDKDF (reference sequence). For the CDR3, the DNA is TGTGCCACCAGCAGCTCTAAGGCAACTAGCACAGATACGCAGTATTTT. Translating it yields CATSSSKATSTDTQYF. The whole variable domain, filled in from reference TRBV15 and TRBJ2-3, reads DAMVIQNPRYQVTQFGKPVTLSCSQTLNHNVMYWYQQKSSQAPKLLFHYYDKDFNNEADTPDNFQSRRPNTSFCFLDIRSPGLGDTAMYLCATSSSKATSTDTQYFGPGTRLTVL.

The chain employs TRBV7-2 and TRBJ2-7, with D perhaps TRBD2 (5 bases). V dropped 6 bases and J dropped 0 bases, with 15 bases sitting between them. The CDR3 has 15 residues. Per germline, CDR1 SGHTA and CDR2 FQGNSA. The CDR3 here is CASSLSSSASYEQYF. The CDR3 DNA reads as TGTGCCAGCAGTCTCTCGAGTAGCGCCTCCTACGAGCAGTACTTC.

The genes are TRBV9 and TRBJ2-1; D gene unclear. V lost 0 bases and J lost 0, with 22 bases in between. CDR3 length: 20 amino acids. Germline CDR1 and CDR2: SGDLS and YYNGEE. The CDR3 loop is CASSVATAVMGSLSYNEQFF. CDR3 sequence (DNA): TGTGCCAGCAGCGTAGCTACGGCTGTCATGGGGTCCCTCTCCTACAATGAGCAGTTCTTC.

This clone is a singleton in its sample. Other DNA sequences in this specimen translate into the identical CDR3. The V gene is TRBV7-9, the J gene TRBJ1-1, with D hard to call. The length of the CDR3 is 13 residues. V dropped 1 base and J dropped 2 bases, with 5 bases sitting between them. From germline, CDR1 is SEHNR and CDR2 FQNEAQ (reference sequence). The CDR3 is CASSLGQNTEAFF. The CDR3 nucleotides read TGTGCCAGCAGCTTAGGCCAAAACACTGAAGCTTTCTTT.

The chain combines TRBV18 with TRBJ2-5, with 7 bases matching TRBD2. V gave up 2 bases and J gave up 4 bases; unmatched junction bases: 4. This CDR3 is 14 amino acids long. CDR1 is KGHSH, CDR2 LQKENI, per germline. The CDR3: CASSPWEGTETQYF. Written as DNA, the CDR3 is TGTGCCAGCTCACCATGGGAGGGTACAGAGACCCAGTACTTC. Drawing the rest from reference TRBV18 and TRBJ2-5, the complete variable domain is NAGVMQNPRHLVRRRGQEARLRCSPMKGHSHVYWYRQLPEEGLKFMVYLQKENIIDESGMPKERFSAEFPKEGPSILRIQQVVRGDSAAYFCASSPWEGTETQYFGPGTRLLVL.

The chain employs TRBV27 and TRBJ1-5, with 7 positions matching TRBD1. Germline CDR1 and CDR2: MNHEY and SMNVEV (reference sequence). This CDR3 spans 15 amino acids. J gave up 10 bases and V 8 bases, and 17 bases lay outside the gene matches. CDR3 sequence: CASGDYGEGARPQHF. CDR3 DNA sequence: TGTGCCAGCGGGGACTATGGTGAGGGGGCCCGTCCCCAGCATTTT.

The genes are TRBV28 and TRBJ1-4; 8 nucleotides line up with TRBD1. CDR3 length: 15 amino acids. After removal of 2 bases from V and 7 bases from J, the junction contained 6 bases not matched to a gene. The V gene's germline CDR1 is MDHEN and CDR2 SYDVKM. DNA for the CDR3: TGTGCCAGCAGTTTAGTCCAGGGGGCGCGTGAAAAACTGTTTTTT. Its protein is CASSLVQGAREKLFF.

This chain links TRBV18 with TRBJ2-7; D could derive from TRBD1 or TRBD2 (5 bases each). The length of the CDR3 is 14 residues. V lost 6 bases, J lost 3 bases, and 15 bases lay in between. Per germline, CDR1 KGHSH and CDR2 LQKENI. As DNA, the CDR3 is TGTGCCAGCTCGGACCGGGACGGCGACTACGAGCAGTACTTC. Translated, it gives CASSDRDGDYEQYF.

The chain links TRBV5-6 to TRBJ2-5; D is undetermined. This CDR3 has 15 residues. Germline V gene sequence: CDR1 SGHDT, CDR2 YYEEEE. Trimming left V 2 bases short and J 2 bases short, with 13 bases between. DNA for the CDR3: TGTGCCAGCAGCTTCGACCAGACGTTACAAGAGACCCAGTACTTC. Translating gives CASSFDQTLQETQYF.

This chain uses TRBV5-1 with TRBJ1-3; D not resolved. The germline gives CDR1 SGHRS, CDR2 YFSETQ. The CDR3 extends over 15 amino acids. V lost 2 bases, J lost 2 bases, and 11 bases lay in between. The CDR3 region has the DNA TGCGCCAGCAGCTTAGAGGATCCCGCTGGAAACACCATATATTTT. This sequence encodes CASSLEDPAGNTIYF.

J is TRBJ2-1 and V is TRBV4-1; 7 bases match TRBD2. V was clipped by 4 bases and J by 0 bases; unmatched bases: 6. CDR1 is MGHRA and CDR2 is YSYEKL in the germline V gene. CDR3 length: 16 residues. CDR3 coding DNA: TGCGCCAGCAGCCGCGGGAGATCAAGCTCCTACAATGAGCAGTTCTTC. The encoded protein is CASSRGRSSSYNEQFF.

On this clone: The sample carries other DNA sequences with the same CDR3. The J gene is TRBJ1-4, the V gene TRBV4-1; D might be TRBD1 (5 bases). The CDR3 consists of 16 residues. The V gene's germline CDR1 is MGHRA and CDR2 YSYEKL. Trimming removed 4 bases from V and 5 bases from J, with 17 bases in between. The CDR3 region has the DNA TGCGCCAGCAGCCGCGCCCCCGGACAAGGGAATGAAAAACTGTTTTTT. Protein product: CASSRAPGQGNEKLFF.

The CDR3 protein is CSAQGGDRTYEQYF. CDR3 bases: TGCAGCGCTCAAGGGGGAGACAGAACCTACGAGCAGTACTTC. The rearrangement links TRBV29-1 to TRBJ2-7; D may be TRBD1 (6 bases). The germline V gene has CDR1 SQVTM and CDR2 ANQGSEA. This CDR3 spans 14 amino acids. V dropped 7 bases and J dropped 2 bases, with 18 bases sitting between them.

This clone was seen just once. The chain has TRBV6-5 and TRBJ1-5; weak D call: TRBD1 (5 bases). CDR3 size: 14 residues. CDR1 is MNHEY, CDR2 SVGAGI, per germline. V lost 5 bases, J lost 7 bases, and 15 bases lay in between. The CDR3 coding sequence is TGTGCCAGCAGTAGAGGCAGGGATCGCCAGCCCCAGCATTTT. As protein: CASSRGRDRQPQHF.

The genes are TRBV2 and TRBJ2-4; TRBD1 agrees at 7 bases. The junction had 8 bases not matched to a gene; V was cut back by 5 bases and J by 4 bases. The CDR3 length is 15 residues. Germline V gives CDR1 SNHLY, CDR2 FYNNEI. The CDR3 is CASSTYTGVKNIQYF. Here the CDR3 DNA reads TGTGCCAGCAGTACCTACACAGGGGTGAAAAACATTCAGTACTTC.

Note on this clone: Distinct nucleotide sequences in the sample also encode this CDR3. The rearrangement links TRBV15 to TRBJ2-5; D not certain. Germline V CDR1 and CDR2: LNHNV, YYDKDF (reference sequence). The CDR3 sequence is 12 residues long. V lost 3 bases to trimming and J lost 2 bases, with 4 bases between them. The CDR3 bases are TGTGCCACCAGCAGGGGACAAGAGACCCAGTACTTC. This codes for CATSRGQETQYF.

The chain has TRBV28 and TRBJ1-2; TRBD1 is a possible D gene (6 bases). CDR3 length: 14 amino acids. CDR1 and CDR2 from the germline V gene are MDHEN and SYDVKM. The V end lost 2 bases, the J end lost 8 bases, and 15 bases lay between the germline ends. CDR3 DNA: TGTGCCAGCAGTTTAGACAGGCTCCCCGCCGGCTACACCTTC. This encodes CASSLDRLPAGYTF.

The genes are TRBV11-2 and TRBJ2-1, with 10 bases lining up with TRBD2. The CDR3 has 15 amino acids. The trim removed 3 bases at V and 4 bases at J, leaving 3 bases unmatched. The germline V gene encodes CDR1 SGHAT and CDR2 FQNNGV. CDR3 residues: CASSFTSGVYNEQFF. DNA of the CDR3: TGTGCCAGCAGCTTCACTAGCGGGGTTTACAATGAGCAGTTCTTC. Combining the CDR3 with reference TRBV11-2 and TRBJ2-1 gives the whole variable domain EAGVAQSPRYKIIEKRQSVAFWCNPISGHATLYWYQQILGQGPKLLIQFQNNGVVDDSQLPKDRFSAERLKGVDSTLKIQPAKLEDSAVYLCASSFTSGVYNEQFFGPGTRLTVL.